The following is a T cell receptor (beta chain) sequence with its context. MiXCR, applied by TCRdb to the 5' RACE reads, yields one record per CDR3 protein. The data show some 790,000 distinct CDR3 sequences, roughly 18% seen once. This sample is drawn from a study of identical twins. CDR3 length equals 12 residues. Germline V CDR1 and CDR2: DFQATT, SNEGSKA (reference sequence). V lost 5 bases and J lost 1, with 8 bases in between. These data were also filed under a second study, of T cells expressing NK-cell markers.

The rearrangement uses TRBV20-1 and TRBJ2-5; D not certain. The receptor was derived from a woman aged 18-30 years in good health. Sequencing used PBMCs. CDR3 nucleotides: TGCAGTGCTGAAAGCTCCCAAGAGACCCAGTACTTC. Translation: CSAESSQETQYF.